The clone carrying this T cell receptor (beta chain) was seen ten or more times. Sample time point: newly diagnosed GD, antithyroid drugs for less than 3 months. The authors made the TCR library using RNA they extracted from PBMCs. The CDR3 totals 15 residues. Germline assignment: CDR1 KGHSH and CDR2 LQKENI. The ends lost 2 bases at V and 3 bases at J; junction bases unmatched: 5. HTBI primers from iRepertoire and Arm-PCR of CDR3 regions yielded the TCR beta libraries. TCRdb reprocessed the multiplex PCR reads with MiXCR, giving one entry per CDR3 protein. Found here are some 200,000 distinct CDR3 sequences, approximately 18% of them singletons; the top ten hold about an eighth. This specimen belongs to a study of regulatory T cells in long-lasting Graves disease. These same data were also listed under a study on T cells in Graves' hyperthyroidism and ophthalmopathy.

The J gene is TRBJ2-3, the V gene TRBV18, with 7 bases lining up with TRBD2. The material was peripheral blood mononuclear cells (PBMCs), obtained at new diagnosis, from a patient treated with antithyroid drugs. This clonotype originated in a woman in her 30s with Graves disease. Written as DNA, the CDR3 is TGTGCCAGCTCACCAAGTTCAGCGGGGACAGATACGCAGTATTTT. The encoded protein is CASSPSSAGTDTQYF.